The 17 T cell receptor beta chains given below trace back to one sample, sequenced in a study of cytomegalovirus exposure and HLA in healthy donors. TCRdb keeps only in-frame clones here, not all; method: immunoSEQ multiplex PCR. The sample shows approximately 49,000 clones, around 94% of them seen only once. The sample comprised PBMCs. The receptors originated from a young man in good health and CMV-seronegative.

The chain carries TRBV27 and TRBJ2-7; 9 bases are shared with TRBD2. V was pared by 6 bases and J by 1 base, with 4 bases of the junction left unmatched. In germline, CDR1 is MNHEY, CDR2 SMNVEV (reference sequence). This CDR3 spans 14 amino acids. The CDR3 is CASRQSGRSYEQYF. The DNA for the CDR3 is TGTGCCAGCAGACAGAGCGGGAGGTCCTACGAGCAGTACTTC.

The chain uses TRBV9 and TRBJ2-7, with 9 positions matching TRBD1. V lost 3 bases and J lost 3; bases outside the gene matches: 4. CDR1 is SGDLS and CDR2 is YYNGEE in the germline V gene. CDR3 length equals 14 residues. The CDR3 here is CASSGGTGYYEQYF. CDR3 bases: TGTGCCAGCAGCGGCGGGACAGGGTACTACGAGCAGTACTTC.

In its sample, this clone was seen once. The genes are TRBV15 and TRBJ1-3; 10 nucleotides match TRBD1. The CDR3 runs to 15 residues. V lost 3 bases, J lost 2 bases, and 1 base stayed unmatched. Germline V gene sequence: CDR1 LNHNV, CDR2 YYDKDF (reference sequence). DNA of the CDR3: TGTGCCACCAGCAGTGACAGGGGGCCTGGAAACACCATATATTTT. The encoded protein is CATSSDRGPGNTIYF.

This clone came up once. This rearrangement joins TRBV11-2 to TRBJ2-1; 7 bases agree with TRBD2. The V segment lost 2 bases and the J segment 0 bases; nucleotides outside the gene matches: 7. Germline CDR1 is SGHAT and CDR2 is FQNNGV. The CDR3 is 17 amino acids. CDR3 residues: CASSLRAGLSSYNEQFF. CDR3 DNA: TGTGCCAGCAGCTTACGAGCGGGACTGAGCTCCTACAATGAGCAGTTCTTC. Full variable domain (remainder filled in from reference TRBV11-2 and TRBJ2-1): EAGVAQSPRYKIIEKRQSVAFWCNPISGHATLYWYQQILGQGPKLLIQFQNNGVVDDSQLPKDRFSAERLKGVDSTLKIQPAKLEDSAVYLCASSLRAGLSSYNEQFFGPGTRLTVL.

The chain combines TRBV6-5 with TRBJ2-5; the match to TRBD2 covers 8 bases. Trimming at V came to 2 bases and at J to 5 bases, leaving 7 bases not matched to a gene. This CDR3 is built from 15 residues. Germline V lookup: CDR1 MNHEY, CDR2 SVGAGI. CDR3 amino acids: CASSYGTRSWETQYF. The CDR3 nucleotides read TGTGCCAGCAGTTACGGGACTAGGTCGTGGGAGACCCAGTACTTC.

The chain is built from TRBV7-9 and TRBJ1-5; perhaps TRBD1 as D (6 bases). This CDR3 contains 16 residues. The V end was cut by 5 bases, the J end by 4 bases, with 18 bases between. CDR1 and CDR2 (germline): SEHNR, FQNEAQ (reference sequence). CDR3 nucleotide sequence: TGTGCCAGCAGCCAAGGAACAGGGCTGGGGAATCAGCCCCAGCATTTT. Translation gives CASSQGTGLGNQPQHF.

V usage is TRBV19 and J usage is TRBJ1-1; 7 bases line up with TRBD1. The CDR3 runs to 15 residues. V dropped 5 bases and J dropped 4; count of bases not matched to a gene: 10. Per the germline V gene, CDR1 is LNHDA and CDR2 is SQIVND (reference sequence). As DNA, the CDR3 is TGTGCCAGTAGTCCCTCGACAGGGCTGGCCACTGAAGCTTTCTTT. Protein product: CASSPSTGLATEAFF.

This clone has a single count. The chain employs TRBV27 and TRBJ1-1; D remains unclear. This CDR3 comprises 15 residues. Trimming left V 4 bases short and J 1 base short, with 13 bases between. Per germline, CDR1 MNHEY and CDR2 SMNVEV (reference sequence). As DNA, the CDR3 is TGTGCCAGCAGTTCGGGAAGGAGAGCGAACACTGAAGCTTTCTTT. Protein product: CASSSGRRANTEAFF.

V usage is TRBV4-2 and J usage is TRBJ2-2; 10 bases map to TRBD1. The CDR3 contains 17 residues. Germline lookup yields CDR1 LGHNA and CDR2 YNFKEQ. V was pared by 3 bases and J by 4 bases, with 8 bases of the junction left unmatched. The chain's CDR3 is CASSQSGTGVITGELFF. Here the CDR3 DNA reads TGTGCCAGCAGCCAGTCCGGGACAGGGGTAATCACCGGGGAGCTGTTTTTT.

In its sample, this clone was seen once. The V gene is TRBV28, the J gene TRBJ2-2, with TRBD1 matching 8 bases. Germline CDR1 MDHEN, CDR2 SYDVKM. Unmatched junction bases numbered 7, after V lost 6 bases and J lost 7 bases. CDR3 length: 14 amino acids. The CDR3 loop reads CASSLTGGSGELFF. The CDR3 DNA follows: TGTGCCAGCAGCCTCACAGGGGGAAGCGGGGAGCTGTTTTTT.

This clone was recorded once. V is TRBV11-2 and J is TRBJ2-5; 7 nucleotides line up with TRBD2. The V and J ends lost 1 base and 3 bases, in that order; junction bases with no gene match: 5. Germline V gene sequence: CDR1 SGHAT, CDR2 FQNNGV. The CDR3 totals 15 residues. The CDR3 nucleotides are TGTGCCAGCAGCTTAGGGGGACTACCCGAAGAGACCCAGTACTTC. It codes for CASSLGGLPEETQYF.

CDR3 DNA sequence: TGTGCCAGCGCCCAAAGCGTTCTTGCAGATACGCAGTATTTT. Protein: CASAQSVLADTQYF. The chain links TRBV27 to TRBJ2-3; D remains unclear. CDR1 is MNHEY, CDR2 SMNVEV, per germline (reference sequence). V lost 8 bases to trimming and J lost 4 bases, with 16 bases between them. The CDR3 has 14 residues.

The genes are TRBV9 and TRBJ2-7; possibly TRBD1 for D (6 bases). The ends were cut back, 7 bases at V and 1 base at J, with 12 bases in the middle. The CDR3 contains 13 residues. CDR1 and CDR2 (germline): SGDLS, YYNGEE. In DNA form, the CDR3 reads TGTGCCAGCTCTCAAACAGGGTCCTACGAGCAGTACTTC. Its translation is CASSQTGSYEQYF.

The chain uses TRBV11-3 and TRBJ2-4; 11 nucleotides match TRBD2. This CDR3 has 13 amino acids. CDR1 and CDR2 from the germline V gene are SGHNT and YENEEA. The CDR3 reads CATTTSGENIQYF. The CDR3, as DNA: TGTGCTACCACGACTAGCGGGGAAAACATTCAGTACTTC.

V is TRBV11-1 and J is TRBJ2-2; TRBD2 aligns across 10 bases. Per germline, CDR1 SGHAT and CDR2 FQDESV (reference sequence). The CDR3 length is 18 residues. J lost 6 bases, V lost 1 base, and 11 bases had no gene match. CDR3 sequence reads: CASSLGGGTSAGSGELFF. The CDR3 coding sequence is TGTGCCAGCAGCTTAGGGGGGGGGACTAGCGCCGGTTCCGGGGAGCTGTTTTTT.

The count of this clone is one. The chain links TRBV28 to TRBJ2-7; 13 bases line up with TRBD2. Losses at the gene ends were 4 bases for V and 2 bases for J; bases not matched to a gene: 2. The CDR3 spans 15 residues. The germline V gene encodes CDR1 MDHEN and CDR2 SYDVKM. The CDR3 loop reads CASSSLAGGTYEQYF. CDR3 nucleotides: TGTGCCAGCAGTTCACTAGCGGGAGGGACCTACGAGCAGTACTTC.

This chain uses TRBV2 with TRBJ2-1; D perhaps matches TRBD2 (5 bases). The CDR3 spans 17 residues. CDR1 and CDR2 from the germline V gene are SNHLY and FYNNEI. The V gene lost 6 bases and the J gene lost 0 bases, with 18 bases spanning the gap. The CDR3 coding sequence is TGTGCCAGCAGGAAACTAGGAGGCGGCGACTCCTACAATGAGCAGTTCTTC. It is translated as CASRKLGGGDSYNEQFF. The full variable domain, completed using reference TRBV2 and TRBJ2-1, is EPEVTQTPSHQVTQMGQEVILRCVPISNHLYFYWYRQILGQKVEFLVSFYNNEISEKSEIFDDQFSVERPDGSNFTLKIRSTKLEDSAMYFCASRKLGGGDSYNEQFFGPGTRLTVL.